This T cell receptor (beta chain) was identified in a study of T cells after yellow fever vaccination (dated by TCRdb to about 2019). In terms of the full investigation: The SMART-Seq v4 Ultra Low Input RNA kit was used to prepare libraries from fractions with low cell numbers. The cohort comprised two healthy male donors, one aged 18 to 29 and one aged 30 to 40 years. To follow T-cell clones before and after primary and booster YFV17D yellow fever vaccination, bulk TCR alpha and beta repertoires were sequenced over time. Bulk PBMC replicates and cell subsets were isolated from blood drawn at multiple timepoints before and after both primary and secondary immunization.

Paper-wide results and their limitations: Because abundant contaminating clonotypes from the bulk population could be contained in FACS-sorted repertoires, computational filtering was required. The secondary T-cell response was found to be weaker but faster than the primary response, with a peak reached on day 5 rather than on day 15. A small fraction of clonotypes showed up in both the CD4 and CD8 compartments, probably as a result of convergent recombination. Most clones expanded after primary vaccination were re-detected after the booster (96% of CD4 and approximately 89% of CD8), suggesting broad memory maintenance. Only a couple of donors were included in the study, so the extent to which the findings can be generalized is limited.

The CDR3 starts with the cysteine, ends with the phenylalanine, and has 15 residues. Of the read, only the CDR3 DNA is kept; its 45 bases are in frame from base 1. Taken from the germline V gene (reference sequence), the CDR1 and CDR2 loops are SGHNT and YYREEE. V is cut back by 1 base and J by 6 bases, with 3 bases in the junction unmatched. TCR cDNA was made using 5'RACE template switching, a step that added a universal primer site and unique molecular identifiers. cDNA synthesis was primed from both the TCR alpha and TCR beta constant segments. Two PCR steps were used to amplify libraries, with sample barcodes and sequencing adapters being added in the second step. Sequencing of libraries was done on Illumina HiSeq 2500 (2x100 bp) or NovaSeq (2x150 bp). Concerning the study's data processing: Reads were demultiplexed and collapsed into UMI consensus sequences with MIGEC, and V(D)J alignment was performed with MiXCR. Clonotypes responding to the vaccine were identified with edgeR on replicate PBMC samples, with the criteria of FDR below 0.01 and a log2 fold change above 5 up to day 15. Each bulk clonotype received a CD4 or CD8 identity based on whether the sequenced CD4 or CD8 repertoire contained that clonotype at higher abundance. TCRdb reanalyzed the raw reads on its own, using fastp at Q25 for trimming and MiXCR for clone calling, and kept in-frame beta chains. Each entry is one CDR3 protein sequence, shown with its most common DNA and genes. TCRdb, not the authors, supplied the V and J calls. This sample holds about 240,000 distinct CDR3 sequences; 6.5% to 8.5% were observed only once. The top ten constitute around 0.9% of the sample.

This clonotype was detected only a few times. The antigen it binds to is not known. Per-nucleotide qualities are absent, and no much larger clonotype sits a single base away. The treatment or condition label corresponds to: live attenuated yellow fever vaccine strain. PBMCs were isolated from peripheral blood using a standard Ficoll-Paque protocol. CD4 and CD8 T-cell fractions were isolated with Dynabeads CD4 and CD8 positive selection kits. TriZol was used to extract RNA from bulk PBMCs, CD4 and CD8 fractions, and dextramer-positive and dextramer-negative fractions. The receptor was isolated from a man aged 30 to 39 who received the YFV17D yellow fever vaccine. This specimen was CD4+ T cells sorted from PBMCs, taken 15 days after the yellow fever booster vaccination. Rearrangement joined TRBV5-4 to TRBJ2-1, with 11 middle bases fitting TRBD2. The DNA reads as follows: TGTGCCAGCAGCTTGAGCCTAGCGGGAGGCAATGAGCAGTTCTTC. Its protein reads: CASSLSLAGGNEQFF.